This T cell receptor (beta chain) stems from a study of cytomegalovirus exposure and HLA in healthy donors. CDR3 length: 18 amino acids. CDR1 is SEHNR, CDR2 FQNEAQ, per germline (reference sequence). Trimming took 7 bases from V and 1 from J; bases not matched to a gene: 17. Primers: 60 Vbeta forward and 13 Jbeta reverse. TCRdb's copy holds only in-frame clones and misses some; the assay was immunoSEQ multiplex PCR. The sample yields 200,000 to 250,000 clones, under 80% seen once. General observations from the study: Highly shared sequence variants in one cluster were likely a sequencing artifact. Reports credit the classifier with highly specific, highly sensitive diagnosis of cytomegalovirus status. Relative to equally common others, HLA-associated TCR beta chains showed greater clonal expansion in a later analysis.

On this clone itself: Antigen specificity is unknown.

The chain couples TRBV7-9 to TRBJ1-2, with 8 nucleotides matching TRBD1. The TCR was taken from a girl aged 2 to 10 in good health and CMV-seronegative. The specimen was PBMCs. CDR3 region: CASTLYGAGGADNYGYTF. Written as DNA, the CDR3 is TGTGCCAGCACCCTATATGGGGCAGGGGGCGCAGATAACTATGGCTACACCTTC.